This T cell receptor beta chain was obtained from a study of cytomegalovirus exposure and HLA in healthy donors listed by TCRdb under 2017. General notes on the study: An earlier analysis of some 600 of the donors reported 276 Gb of sequence data and 117 million unique TCR beta sequences obtained from about 179 million T cells. About 5 DR-DQ haplotypes were handled as single units for association and clustering, since linkage in the cohort was strong. Using immunosequencing, the study profiled T cell repertoires from fewer than 850 subjects and related those repertoires to cytomegalovirus serostatus. A later analysis re-examined previously published TCR beta repertoires from more than 600 donors and added high-resolution HLA genotyping to investigate patterns of TCR occurrence. A separate validation cohort of roughly 110 different subjects was used in addition to the roughly 670-subject first cohort. Of the 350 to 400 genotyped donors, around 81% fell in the genetic ancestry cluster associated with self-reported Caucasian donors. On average, around 240,000 unique TCR beta nucleotide sequences were sequenced per donor among roughly 430 genotyped donors of the cohort, with roughly 18% of those sequences being non-productive. Typing coverage varied by locus: about 620-630 donors for A, B, C, DRB1 and DQB1; roughly 500 for DQA1; about 570 for DPA1; under 490 for DPB1. The aim of the study was to test whether cataloging public T cell receptors could identify signatures of past pathogen exposure. All discovery cohort repertoires had been generated using a single sequencing platform. Both class I and class II loci were covered by HLA typing, at four-digit resolution. To decide whether each TCR beta V gene segment behaved as functional or pseudogenic, an earlier analysis of some 600 of the donors relied on high-throughput TCR beta sequencing. Rather than drawing on any new phenotypic data, the later analysis identified candidate immune exposures from TCR beta sequences and the way those sequences occurred across donors. In a later genetic analysis, genome-wide SNP genotypes for about 55% of the roughly 670 donors were used, and that subset was treated as a discovery cohort. An early release covering 550 to 650 HLA-typed donors comprised about 320 gigabases of sequencing data and tens of millions of unique TCR sequences. To predict cytomegalovirus infection status, the study combined high-throughput TCR immunosequencing, statistical association of individual TCRs with disease status, and machine learning. Alongside the repertoire data, information on donor age, sex, ethnicity and CMV serostatus was compiled.

This clone appeared a single time. Its target antigen remains unknown. Per-base quality was not reported, and no clone a single base away is much larger than it. Results the study describes overall, beyond this receptor: A later analysis reported that several top co-occurrence clusters appeared linked to parvovirus B19, influenza, CMV and Epstein-Barr virus. In the study, about 150 TCR beta chains were listed as associated with cytomegalovirus. Because some donors lacked HLA typing at each locus, the association tests relied only on the typed subset. A further reported finding was that TCR beta sequences accurately predicted the HLA-A and HLA-B alleles for most subjects in the first cohort. In a later analysis, the rate of TCR association differed among HLA loci, with DRB1 alleles having the most associated TCRs and HLA-C alleles having the fewest. Correlated functional status among segregating V segments might be attributable to linkage disequilibrium, but an unknown experimental factor could not be ruled out. Three of the identified cytomegalovirus-associated TCR beta chains were confirmed in vitro to be specific for cytomegalovirus antigens. When HLA alleles, especially DR and DQ, strongly co-occurred, attributing TCR associations to individual alleles was difficult. The classifier was reported to diagnose cytomegalovirus status with high specificity and sensitivity in both the original and validation cohorts. In a later analysis, more than 15,000 TCR beta sequences were associated with specific HLA alleles at a false discovery rate of 0.05. CMV serostatus was the only immune exposure information available for the cohort. The cohort was sequenced for TCR beta chains only, and without alpha or paired-chain data the features that could be detected were limited. Roughly uniform sequencing depth across donors was assumed in presence/absence analyses, although this assumption may not hold. Compared with the approximately 720-donor mean, donors in an Asian-associated ancestry cluster had fewer N-insertions in productive TCRs, according to a later genetic analysis. Across donors, most TCR sequences were observed very rarely, whereas some public TCRs were present in many individuals. The earlier analysis of fewer than 750 of the donors excluded 15 to 20 rarely observed V segments, including chromosome 9 orphons, because counts were too low. Most CMV-associated TCR beta chains appeared to be HLA-restricted in a later analysis, and the HLA associations seemed to be driven largely by CMV exposure. It was suggested by the authors that the approach could potentially be generalized to other disease states and immunological phenotypes. A later genetic analysis associated a missense DCLRE1C variant with V-gene and J-gene trimming of TCR beta chains, and an independent cohort replicated the association. In a later analysis, HLA-associated TCR beta chains showed more clonal expansion and lower generation probabilities than non-associated chains that were equally common. A cluster of highly shared sequence variants was judged likely to be a technical artifact of the sequencing pipeline. In an earlier analysis of a few hundred of the donors, most TCR beta V segments were observed in productive rearrangements about 87% or about 30% of the time, broadly matching IMGT annotations.

In total, 500 to 700 healthy bone marrow donors made up the cohort. At the time of sampling, all cohort members were nominally healthy, though unrecorded immune exposures were likely present. The donor tested CMV seronegative, placing the donor among the roughly 340 seronegative members of the cohort. A peripheral blood sample was provided by each donor, and peripheral blood mononuclear cells were used for TCR beta sequencing. Genomic DNA was extracted from the blood cell samples with the Qiagen DNeasy Blood Extraction Kit. Library construction relied on the immunoSEQ multiplex PCR assay. The multiplex PCR relied on a mix of 60 forward primers for TCR Vbeta segments and 13 reverse primers for TCR Jbeta segments. A multiplex PCR assay on genomic DNA amplified the CDR3 region of rearranged TCR beta genes. Amplified TCR beta libraries were sequenced as 87-base-pair reads on the Illumina HiSeq System. In the paper's pipeline: A later analysis counted approximately 76 million unique TCR beta chains across the 500 to 850 repertoires, and some 11 million of these chains were shared by at least two donors. To remove PCR and sequencing errors, raw reads were error-corrected and collapsed into unique sequences using a nearest-neighbor algorithm that merged closely related sequences. To assign V, D and J gene segments, CDR3 sequences were aligned to IMGT reference sequences. For a sequence to be retained, at least a six-nucleotide match to both a V gene segment and a J gene segment was required. A rearrangement counted as productive if the CDR3 had no stop codons and remained in frame with V and J, and every other rearrangement counted as non-productive. CDR3 was defined by IMGT convention, running from the second conserved V-encoded cysteine to the conserved J-encoded phenylalanine. Sequences without an unambiguous match to a single V gene segment were excluded from the earlier analysis of about 600 of the donors. An earlier analysis of fewer than 650 of the donors classified V segments as functional when productive rearrangements were above 56.7% and as segregating when the standard deviation between donors was above 5%. To diagnose cytomegalovirus status from the catalog of TCR beta chain sequences, a statistical classification framework was built. In a later analysis, TCR nucleotide sequences were compared against IMGT/GENE-DB human TR gene sequences so that V and J genes could be assigned. In a later analysis, CDR3 sequences and most-parsimonious VDJ recombination scenarios were assigned using the TCRdist pipeline. A later analysis defined each TCR beta chain by its CDR3 amino acid sequence plus V-gene family, and excluded reads lacking a unique V-gene family. To address suspected cross-contamination and a sequencing artifact, a later analysis removed 592 highly shared, low-generation-probability nucleotide sequences. In a later analysis, a clonal expansion index was calculated for each public chain from normalized within-repertoire ranks of inferred template counts. Generation probabilities in a later analysis came from a VDJ recombination model fitted to out-of-frame rearrangements, and those results were checked against IGoR. In a later analysis, TCR-TCR, TCR-HLA and TCR-CMV co-occurrence was scored with hypergeometric tests, and a repertoire-size bias correction was applied to TCR pairs. To estimate false discovery rates, a later analysis permuted the HLA or CMV assignments 20 times. In a later analysis, co-occurring TCRs were grouped using DBSCAN, with TCRdist sequence similarity added in when clustering inside HLA-allele-positive subsets. Repertoires with fewer than 30,000 or more than 120,000 public chains, plus five repertoires with anomalous nucleotide sharing, were excluded from co-occurrence clustering. In TCRdb, the immuneACCESS table is reduced to in-frame sequences with V and J assigned. These tables do not hold every clone; where another copy was compared, an unresolved V gene accounts for under half, and the others remain unexplained. Clone size and V and J calls were adopted from that table, with D and trimming inferred from the DNA. The sample contains approximately 76,000 clones, less than 80% of them found a single time. Jointly, the top ten make up 2% to 2.5% of the sample.

The TCR originated in a man between 25 and 39 years old in good health and CMV-seronegative. Specimen: PBMCs.

Here is the DNA: TGTGCCAGCAGCCTGCGGGGGTCTAGCGGGAGGGGGAACGAGCAGTACTTC. It specifies CASSLRGSSGRGNEQYF. The chain joins TRBV5-6 to TRBJ2-7; TRBD2 lines up with 12 middle nucleotides. V lost 4 bases and J lost 5 bases, and the count of bases not matched to a germline gene is 13. From the cysteine through the phenylalanine, the CDR3 covers 17 amino acids. The CDR3 DNA has 51 bases and is translated from base 1. For CDR1 and CDR2, the germline V gene lists SGHDT and YYEEEE.